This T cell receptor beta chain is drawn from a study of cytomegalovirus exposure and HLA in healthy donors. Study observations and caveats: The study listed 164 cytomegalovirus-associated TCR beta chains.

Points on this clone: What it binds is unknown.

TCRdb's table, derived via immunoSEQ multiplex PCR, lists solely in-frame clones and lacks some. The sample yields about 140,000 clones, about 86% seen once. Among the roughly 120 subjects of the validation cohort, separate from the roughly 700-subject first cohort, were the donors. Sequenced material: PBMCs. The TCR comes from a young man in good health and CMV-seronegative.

CDR3 sequence reads: CASSIGDRGTDGYTF. CDR3 DNA: TGTGCCAGTAGTATTGGGGACAGGGGGACGGATGGCTACACCTTC. The gene calls are TRBV19 and TRBJ1-2, with 11 bases fitting TRBD1. From germline, CDR1 is LNHDA and CDR2 SQIVND (reference sequence). V was clipped by 3 bases and J by 6 bases; unmatched bases: 6. The CDR3 contains 15 residues. The full variable domain, completed using reference TRBV19 and TRBJ1-2, is DGGITQSPKYLFRKEGQNVTLSCEQNLNHDAMYWYRQDPGQGLRLIYYSQIVNDFQKGDIAEGYSVSREKKESFPLTVTSAQKNPTAFYLCASSIGDRGTDGYTFGSGTRLTVV.